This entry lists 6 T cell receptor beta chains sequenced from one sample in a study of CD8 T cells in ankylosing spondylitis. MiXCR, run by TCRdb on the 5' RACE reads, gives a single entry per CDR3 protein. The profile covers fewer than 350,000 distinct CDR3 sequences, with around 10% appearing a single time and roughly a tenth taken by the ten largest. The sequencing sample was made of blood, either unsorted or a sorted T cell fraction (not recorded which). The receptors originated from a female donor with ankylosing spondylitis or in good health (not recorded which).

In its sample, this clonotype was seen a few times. The CDR3 DNA sequence: TGCAGTGCTAGTAAGGGTCAGGGGTTTTACAATGAGCAGTTCTTC. It specifies CSASKGQGFYNEQFF. This chain joins TRBV20-1 and TRBJ2-1; TRBD1 is a possible D gene (6 bases). Trimming left V 3 bases short and J 4 bases short, with 16 bases between. CDR3 length equals 15 residues. Germline V lookup: CDR1 DFQATT, CDR2 SNEGSKA (reference sequence).

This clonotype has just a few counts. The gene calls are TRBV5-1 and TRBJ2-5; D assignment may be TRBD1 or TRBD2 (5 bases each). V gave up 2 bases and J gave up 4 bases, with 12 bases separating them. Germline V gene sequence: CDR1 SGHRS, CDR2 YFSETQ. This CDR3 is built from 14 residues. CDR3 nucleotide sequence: TGCGCCAGCAGCTTCGGACGGGGCCTAGAGACCCAGTACTTC. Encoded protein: CASSFGRGLETQYF.

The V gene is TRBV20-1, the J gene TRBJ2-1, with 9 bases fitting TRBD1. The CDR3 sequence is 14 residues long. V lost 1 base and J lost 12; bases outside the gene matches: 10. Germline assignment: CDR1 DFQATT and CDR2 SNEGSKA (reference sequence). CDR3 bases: TGCAGTGCTAGAGCCGGGACAGGGTGGCCCCCGCAGTTCTTC. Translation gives CSARAGTGWPPQFF.

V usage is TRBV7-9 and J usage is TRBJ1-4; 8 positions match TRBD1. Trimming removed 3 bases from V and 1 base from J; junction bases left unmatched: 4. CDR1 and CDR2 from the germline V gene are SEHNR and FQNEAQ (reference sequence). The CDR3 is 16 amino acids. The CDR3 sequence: CASSFGGTGTNEKLFF. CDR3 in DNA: TGTGCCAGCAGCTTTGGCGGGACAGGAACTAATGAAAAACTGTTTTTT.

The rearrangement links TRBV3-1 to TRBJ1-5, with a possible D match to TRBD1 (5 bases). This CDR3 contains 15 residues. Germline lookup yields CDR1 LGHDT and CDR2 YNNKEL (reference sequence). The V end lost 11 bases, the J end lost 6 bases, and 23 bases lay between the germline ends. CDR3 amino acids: CACSQDPGGGQPQHF. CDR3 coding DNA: TGTGCCTGCTCCCAAGATCCGGGGGGTGGTCAGCCCCAGCATTTT.

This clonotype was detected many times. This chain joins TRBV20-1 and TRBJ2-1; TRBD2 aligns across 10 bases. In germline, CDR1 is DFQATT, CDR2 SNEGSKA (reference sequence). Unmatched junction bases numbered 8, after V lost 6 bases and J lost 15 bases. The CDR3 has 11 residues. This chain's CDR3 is CSAQGLADRFF. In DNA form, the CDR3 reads TGCAGTGCCCAAGGACTAGCGGATCGGTTCTTC.